The 14 T cell receptor beta chains reported below all come from one sample, sequenced in a study of blood T cell repertoires in COVID-19. Profiled with immunoSEQ multiplex PCR; TCRdb holds only in-frame clones, not every one. The data show about 310,000 clones, over 75% seen once. The sample taken for sequencing was peripheral blood. Every receptor here comes from a man between 50 and 59 years old with active or convalescent COVID-19.

The CDR3 nucleotides are TGTGCCAGTAGTCCTCTGGGACAGGGAAATCAGCCCCAGCATTTT. Translated: CASSPLGQGNQPQHF. This rearrangement joins TRBV19 to TRBJ1-5, with 9 bases identical to TRBD1. The CDR3 runs 15 residues. With 5 bases clipped from V and 4 bases from J, the junction kept 6 bases outside the gene matches. Germline-derived CDR1 and CDR2 are LNHDA and SQIVND (reference sequence).

This clone occurred once. The gene calls are TRBV6-2 or TRBV6-3 and TRBJ2-7; 9 bases map to TRBD1. V gave up 6 bases and J gave up 4 bases; unmatched junction bases: 10. Per the germline V gene, CDR1 is MNHEY and CDR2 is SVGEGT. The CDR3 is 15 amino acids. CDR3 sequence reads: CASSNAGTGRYEQYF. As DNA, the CDR3 is TGTGCCAGCAGCAACGCCGGGACAGGGCGATACGAGCAGTACTTC.

This chain uses TRBV11-2 with TRBJ2-7; the match to TRBD2 covers 11 bases. Germline CDR1 is SGHAT and CDR2 is FQNNGV. J was trimmed by 2 bases and V by 5 bases; bases with no gene match: 5. The CDR3 has 15 residues. This CDR3 is CASSTGLAEAYEQYF. DNA for the CDR3: TGTGCCAGCAGCACGGGACTAGCGGAGGCCTACGAGCAGTACTTC.

The rearrangement joins TRBV6-1 to TRBJ1-2; D gene ambiguous. CDR3 size: 16 residues. The germline V gene encodes CDR1 MNHNS and CDR2 SASEGT. Deletions cut 3 bases from V and 2 bases from J, with 16 bases between. Here the CDR3 reads CASSDGGLYTNYGYTF. CDR3 nucleotide sequence: TGTGCCAGCAGTGATGGAGGCCTCTACACGAACTATGGCTACACCTTC.

The V gene is TRBV10-3, the J gene TRBJ1-2, with 7 bases fitting TRBD1. The CDR3 covers 13 residues. Germline V CDR1 and CDR2: ENHRY, SYGVKD. The ends lost 6 bases at V and 4 bases at J; junction bases unmatched: 5. DNA for the CDR3: TGTGCCATCAGAGGGCAGGGGGGCTATGGCTACACCTTC. It yields the protein CAIRGQGGYGYTF.

This rearrangement joins TRBV28 to TRBJ1-5; D gene ambiguous. V dropped 4 bases and J dropped 4 bases, with 11 bases sitting between them. The CDR3 length is 14 residues. The germline V gene has CDR1 MDHEN and CDR2 SYDVKM. CDR3 DNA: TGTGCCAGCAGTTCCGCCTCCAGGAATCAGCCCCAGCATTTT. It is translated as CASSSASRNQPQHF.

This clone was seen once. The CDR3 region is CASSLPGGVREQFF. The CDR3 DNA sequence: TGTGCCAGCAGCCTCCCGGGGGGAGTCCGGGAGCAGTTCTTC. The genes are TRBV7-8 and TRBJ2-1, with 7 bases matching TRBD2. V dropped 5 bases and J dropped 10; count of bases not matched to a gene: 11. The CDR3 extends over 14 amino acids. Germline CDR1 SGHVS, CDR2 FQNEAQ. Drawing the rest from reference TRBV7-8 and TRBJ2-1, the complete variable domain is GAGVSQSPRYKVAKRGQDVALRCDPISGHVSLFWYQQALGQGPEFLTYFQNEAQLDKSGLPSDRFFAERPEGSVSTLKIQRTQQEDSAVYLCASSLPGGVREQFFGPGTRLTVL.

This rearrangement joins TRBV3-1 (or the pseudogene TRBV3-2) to TRBJ1-2; D is unclear. The V end was cut by 2 bases, the J end by 2 bases, with 15 bases between. The germline CDR1 and CDR2 sequences are LGHDT and YNNKEL (reference sequence). This CDR3 is built from 16 residues. The CDR3 nucleotides are TGTGCCAGCAGCCAAAGCGGCCAGGTGGGAAACTATGGCTACACCTTC. Protein: CASSQSGQVGNYGYTF.

This clone was picked up one time. The CDR3 DNA sequence: TGTGCCAGTAGTATCAGGGGAGCCTATCAGCCCCAGCATTTT. Amino acids: CASSIRGAYQPQHF. The V gene is TRBV19, the J gene TRBJ1-5; TRBD1 might be the D (6 bases). The ends were cut back, 3 bases at V and 5 bases at J, with 11 bases in the middle. The CDR3 has 14 amino acids. Germline assignment: CDR1 LNHDA and CDR2 SQIVND (reference sequence).

CDR3 loop: CASRPFDRSNTEAFF. Here the CDR3 DNA reads TGCGCCAGCAGACCCTTCGACAGGTCGAACACTGAAGCTTTCTTT. The rearrangement joins TRBV4-1 to TRBJ1-1; weak D call: TRBD1 (6 bases). The CDR3 is 15 amino acids. Germline-derived CDR1 and CDR2 are MGHRA and YSYEKL. V was trimmed by 6 bases and J by 1 base, leaving 15 bases between them.

The V call is TRBV3-1 (or the pseudogene TRBV3-2), the J call TRBJ2-7, with D perhaps matching TRBD2 (6 bases). This CDR3 contains 14 residues. The V end lost 4 bases, the J end lost 4 bases, and 14 bases lay between the germline ends. From germline, CDR1 is LGHDT and CDR2 YNNKEL (reference sequence). The CDR3 sequence: CASSPFRDWYEQYF. The CDR3 bases are TGTGCCAGCAGCCCTTTCCGGGACTGGTACGAGCAGTACTTC.

The sample holds one count of this clone. The rearrangement joins TRBV6-5 to TRBJ2-1, with D hard to call. CDR3 length equals 15 residues. Germline lookup yields CDR1 MNHEY and CDR2 SVGAGI. V shed 8 bases and J shed 1 base, with 15 bases lying between them. As DNA, the CDR3 is TGTGCCAGCTCTCTTTTCGGGTTTTCCTACAATGAGCAGTTCTTC. This encodes CASSLFGFSYNEQFF.

V gene TRBV5-1 combines with J gene TRBJ1-1, with 9 bases lining up with TRBD1. The J segment lost 10 bases and the V segment lost 4 bases, leaving 8 bases of the junction unmatched. Germline lookup yields CDR1 SGHRS and CDR2 YFSETQ. The length of the CDR3 is 13 residues. The CDR3 region has the DNA TGCGCCAGCAGCAGAACGGAGACAGGGGGAGCTTTCTTT. Its translation: CASSRTETGGAFF.

The chain employs TRBV7-2 and TRBJ1-5; D gene uncertain. CDR3 length: 15 amino acids. Trimming stripped 5 bases from V and 1 base from J, with 12 bases between. Germline loops: CDR1 SGHTA, CDR2 FQGNSA. CDR3 DNA: TGTGCCAGCAGCCCCTTAGCCTACAGCAATCAGCCCCAGCATTTT. Protein sequence: CASSPLAYSNQPQHF.